The sequence of this T cell receptor (beta chain) was determined in a study of blood T cell repertoires in COVID-19. CDR1 and CDR2 (germline): MNHEY, SMNVEV (reference sequence). The V gene end was trimmed by 6 bases and the J gene end by 0 bases; junction bases not matched to a gene: 0. The CDR3 covers 13 residues. Profiled with immunoSEQ multiplex PCR; TCRdb holds only in-frame clones, not every one. This sample has hundreds of thousands of clones, with 82% found just once. The chain recombines TRBV27 with TRBJ2-3, with TRBD2 matching 7 bases. Sequencing used peripheral blood. The sequence came from a woman aged 80 or older with acute or convalescent COVID-19. The CDR3 here is CASRGGSTDTQYF. The CDR3, as DNA: TGTGCCAGCAGGGGAGGGAGCACAGATACGCAGTATTTT.